This T cell receptor beta chain was retrieved from a study of CD4 T cells in relation to SARS-CoV-2 and coronaviruses (dated by TCRdb to about 2021). The study in broad terms: In the ViraFEST assay, PBMCs were grown with antigen for approximately ten days, and TCR beta CDR3s were then sequenced to identify antigen-specific clonal expansions. Across all 12 patients in the convalescent cohort, the median age was 38.5 years, with a range of roughly 20 to 75 years. Of the approximately 12 convalescent patients, 8 were male and 4 were female, and two of the subjects were Hispanic. Using patient-derived lymphoblastoid cell lines, the shared crossreactive spike epitopes were mapped to their HLA restriction. Memory CD4+ T cell crossreactivity between SARS-CoV-2 and common cold coronavirus spike proteins was assessed at the TCR clonotype level in the study. The Adaptive Biotechnologies TCR-sequencing kit was used to sequence samples from a few pre-COVID donors and the naive versus memory experiments, whereas other data were Illumina-based. A different TCR-beta assay, based on Illumina, was used to sequence expansion assays from other donors in the study.

Broader findings and caveats from the paper: Small numbers of patients and of tested TCRs were a limitation of the study. Naive versus memory sequencing indicated the assay detects memory recall responses rather than primary responses primed during culture. Pre-pandemic and post-infection samples were not both contributed by any donor, so tracing of the source of pre-existing responses was limited. Memory CD4+ clonotypes crossrecognizing SARS-CoV-2 and at least one common cold coronavirus spike were found in about 61% of donors. Crossreactivity analysis centred on spike protein, so crossreactivity against other viral proteins was not assessed. Crossreactive clones showed significantly weaker SARS-CoV-2-driven expansion than monoreactive clones, consistent with antigenic imprinting.

Between the V and J ends, shortened by 6 bases and 4 bases respectively, the junction contains 18 bases. Measured from the cysteine to the phenylalanine, the CDR3 is 16 residues long. Here the CDR3 DNA is all that survives: 48 bases in frame from base 1. CDR1 and CDR2 are drawn from the germline V gene: MDHEN, SYDVKM. Naive and memory CD4+ T cells were separated from cryopreserved PBMCs by CD4 enrichment followed by EasySep naive CD4+ T cell enrichment. For around ten days, approximately 98,000 sorted naive or memory CD4+ T cells were cultured together with CEF peptides and T cell-depleted PBMCs at a 1:1 ratio. In general, triplicate replicate wells were used for every peptide culture condition. Ficoll-Paque PLUS gradient centrifugation was used to isolate PBMCs from leukapheresis product or whole blood. PBMCs were either cryopreserved at -140 degrees C or used fresh in the expansion assay. The QIAamp Micro DNA Kit was used to extract genomic DNA from the CD4+ T cells.

DNA from CEF-cultured naive and memory CD4+ T cells underwent immunoSEQ TCR-beta sequencing at survey level. In the source study's methods: Preprocessing removed nonproductive sequences and CDR3s not starting with C, not ending with F or W, or shorter than 7 amino acids. The MANAFEST web app identified antigen-specific clonotypes based on expansion compared with the reference and other culture wells. A clone was considered positive if significant expansion relative to the reference culture was observed in 2 of 3 replicate wells at an FDR below 0.05. For a clone to be considered positive, significant expansion relative to all other tandem wells and an odds ratio above 5 were also required. Cultured and uncultured naive and memory CD4+ repertoires were searched for previously identified spike- and CEF-reactive CDR3s. After three terminal residues were trimmed from each end, CDR3 homology was quantified as pairwise Levenshtein distance using the stringdist R package. TCRdb mirrors the immuneACCESS table, restricted to in-frame sequences. Some clones are absent from its copies; in checked studies, under half trace to an unresolved V gene, and the reason for the others is unknown. The V and J calls and clone size come from that table; D and trimming were worked out from the DNA. A total of 35,000 to 40,000 clones appear in this sample, less than 85% of them only once. The ten largest make up more than 3.5% of the sample.

Points on this clone: Its antigen remains unidentified. Nothing much larger sits one base from this clone, and base qualities are not available.

The origin of this receptor is an adult with COVID-19. The sample comprised naive CD4+ T cells from PBMCs, cultured in vitro. Sample cell subset or site, as interpreted from the label and publication: naive CD4+ T cells isolated by negative enrichment. The chain links TRBV28 with TRBJ2-2, with a tentative D gene TRBD2 over 6 matching bases. For the CDR3, the sequence is CASSRDDWGGTGELFF. In nucleotide form, the sequence is TGTGCCAGCAGCCGGGATGATTGGGGAGGCACCGGGGAGCTGTTTTTT.